These 7 T cell receptor beta chains share one sample of origin, sequenced in a study of cytomegalovirus exposure and HLA in healthy donors (dated by TCRdb to about 2017). The library was generated by the immunoSEQ multiplex PCR assay. A mixture of 60 forward primers for TCR Vbeta segments and 13 reverse primers for TCR Jbeta segments was used in the multiplex PCR. TCRdb mirrors the immuneACCESS table, restricted to in-frame sequences. Some clones are absent from its copies; in checked studies, under half trace to an unresolved V gene, and the reason for the others is unknown. This sample comprises roughly 150,000 clones, around 80% of them detected only once. The ten largest account for around 14% of the sample. The sample was PBMCs. Every receptor here comes from a woman in her thirties or forties in good health and CMV-seronegative.

On this clone: Distinct nucleotide sequences in the sample also encode this CDR3. The chain is built from TRBV18 and TRBJ2-3; D perhaps matches TRBD2 (5 bases). Looked up from germline, CDR1 is KGHSH and CDR2 is LQKENI. Trimming stripped 3 bases from V and 1 base from J, with 8 bases between. This CDR3 is 14 amino acids long. In DNA form, the CDR3 reads TGTGCCAGCTCACCCACTAGTGGCACAGATACGCAGTATTTT. Protein: CASSPTSGTDTQYF.

This chain uses TRBV7-2 with TRBJ1-3; D is unclear. This CDR3 spans 15 amino acids. V was clipped by 0 bases and J by 7 bases, with 13 bases between them. Germline CDR1 reads SGHTA; CDR2 reads FQGNSA. The CDR3 loop reads CASSLASGSANTIYF. CDR3 in DNA: TGTGCCAGCAGCTTAGCTTCGGGATCCGCCAACACCATATATTTT.

The chain carries TRBV5-6 and TRBJ2-7; possible D gene TRBD2, 6 bases. The CDR3 has 14 residues. Germline CDR1 reads SGHDT; CDR2 reads YYEEEE. V lost 0 bases and J lost 3, with 10 bases in between. The CDR3 bases are TGTGCCAGCAGCTTGGGGGAGGATATCTACGAGCAGTACTTC. It specifies CASSLGEDIYEQYF.

The chain couples TRBV2 to TRBJ2-6; maybe TRBD1 (6 bases). V was shortened by 6 bases and J by 2 bases, with 20 bases between the two germline ends. This CDR3 contains 18 residues. The germline V gene has CDR1 SNHLY and CDR2 FYNNEI. DNA of the CDR3: TGTGCCAGCAGCTCTGTTGGCAGCAGGGGAGCTGGGGCCAACGTCCTGACTTTC. It encodes CASSSVGSRGAGANVLTF.

The chain carries TRBV11-2 and TRBJ1-2, with no clear D. V was trimmed by 2 bases and J by 3 bases, leaving 7 bases between them. Germline loops: CDR1 SGHAT, CDR2 FQNNGV. CDR3 length: 13 residues. The CDR3 protein is CASSLFLDYGYTF. CDR3 bases: TGTGCCAGCAGCTTATTCCTAGACTATGGCTACACCTTC.

This rearrangement joins TRBV14 to TRBJ2-1; 12 nucleotides agree with TRBD2. This CDR3 is built from 15 residues. Trimming at V came to 2 bases and at J to 9 bases, leaving 5 bases not matched to a gene. Germline-derived CDR1 and CDR2 are SGHDN and FVKESK. CDR3 sequence: CASSQLAGGPSEQFF. The CDR3 coding sequence is TGTGCCAGCAGCCAACTAGCGGGGGGGCCGAGTGAGCAGTTCTTC.

This sequence joins TRBV29-1 and TRBJ1-4; tentative D call: TRBD1 (6 bases). Trimming removed 3 bases at V and 1 base at J, with 15 bases between. CDR3 size: 16 residues. The V gene's germline CDR1 is SQVTM and CDR2 ANQGSEA. CDR3 in amino acids: CSVDTGSLITNEKLFF. In nucleotides, the CDR3 is TGCAGCGTTGATACAGGGTCCCTCATAACTAATGAAAAACTGTTTTTT.